The clone carrying this T cell receptor (beta chain) was observed a single time. The antigen remains undetermined. Germline loops: CDR1 SGHTA, CDR2 FQGNSA. V lost 5 bases and J lost 5, with 15 bases in between. There are 14 residues in the CDR3. The sample originates from a study of T cells after posttransplantation cyclophosphamide. Data came from immunoSEQ multiplex PCR; TCRdb stores just in-frame clones and leaves some out. The table has about 2,400 clones, 85% seen once. Study-wide points: TRB clonality was highly associated with recipient CMV seropositivity and reactivation. Donor-recipient repertoire similarity was low at 1-2 months, rising over year one. Tissue-infiltrating T cells from skin or gut overlapped little with blood T cells.

Busulfan-fludarabine conditioning, marrow transplant, and cyclophosphamide on days +3 and +4 were administered. The sequences come from PBMCs, collected after allogeneic stem cell transplant with posttransplant cyclophosphamide. This TCR came from a male patient between 25 and 39 years old who received an allogeneic stem cell transplant from a related donor, was CMV-positive, and had acute GVHD only. Some T cells here may be from the graft donor. V and J are TRBV7-2 and TRBJ2-5; no reliable D call. The chain's CDR3 is CASSTDIVRETQYF. The CDR3 DNA reads TGTGCCAGCAGCACCGACATAGTCCGTGAGACCCAGTACTTC. Together with reference TRBV7-2 and TRBJ2-5, the CDR3 gives the full variable domain: GAGVSQSPSNKVTEKGKDVELRCDPISGHTALYWYRQSLGQGLEFLIYFQGNSAPDKSGLPSDRFSAERTGGSVSTLTIQRTQQEDSAVYLCASSTDIVRETQYFGPGTRLLVL.